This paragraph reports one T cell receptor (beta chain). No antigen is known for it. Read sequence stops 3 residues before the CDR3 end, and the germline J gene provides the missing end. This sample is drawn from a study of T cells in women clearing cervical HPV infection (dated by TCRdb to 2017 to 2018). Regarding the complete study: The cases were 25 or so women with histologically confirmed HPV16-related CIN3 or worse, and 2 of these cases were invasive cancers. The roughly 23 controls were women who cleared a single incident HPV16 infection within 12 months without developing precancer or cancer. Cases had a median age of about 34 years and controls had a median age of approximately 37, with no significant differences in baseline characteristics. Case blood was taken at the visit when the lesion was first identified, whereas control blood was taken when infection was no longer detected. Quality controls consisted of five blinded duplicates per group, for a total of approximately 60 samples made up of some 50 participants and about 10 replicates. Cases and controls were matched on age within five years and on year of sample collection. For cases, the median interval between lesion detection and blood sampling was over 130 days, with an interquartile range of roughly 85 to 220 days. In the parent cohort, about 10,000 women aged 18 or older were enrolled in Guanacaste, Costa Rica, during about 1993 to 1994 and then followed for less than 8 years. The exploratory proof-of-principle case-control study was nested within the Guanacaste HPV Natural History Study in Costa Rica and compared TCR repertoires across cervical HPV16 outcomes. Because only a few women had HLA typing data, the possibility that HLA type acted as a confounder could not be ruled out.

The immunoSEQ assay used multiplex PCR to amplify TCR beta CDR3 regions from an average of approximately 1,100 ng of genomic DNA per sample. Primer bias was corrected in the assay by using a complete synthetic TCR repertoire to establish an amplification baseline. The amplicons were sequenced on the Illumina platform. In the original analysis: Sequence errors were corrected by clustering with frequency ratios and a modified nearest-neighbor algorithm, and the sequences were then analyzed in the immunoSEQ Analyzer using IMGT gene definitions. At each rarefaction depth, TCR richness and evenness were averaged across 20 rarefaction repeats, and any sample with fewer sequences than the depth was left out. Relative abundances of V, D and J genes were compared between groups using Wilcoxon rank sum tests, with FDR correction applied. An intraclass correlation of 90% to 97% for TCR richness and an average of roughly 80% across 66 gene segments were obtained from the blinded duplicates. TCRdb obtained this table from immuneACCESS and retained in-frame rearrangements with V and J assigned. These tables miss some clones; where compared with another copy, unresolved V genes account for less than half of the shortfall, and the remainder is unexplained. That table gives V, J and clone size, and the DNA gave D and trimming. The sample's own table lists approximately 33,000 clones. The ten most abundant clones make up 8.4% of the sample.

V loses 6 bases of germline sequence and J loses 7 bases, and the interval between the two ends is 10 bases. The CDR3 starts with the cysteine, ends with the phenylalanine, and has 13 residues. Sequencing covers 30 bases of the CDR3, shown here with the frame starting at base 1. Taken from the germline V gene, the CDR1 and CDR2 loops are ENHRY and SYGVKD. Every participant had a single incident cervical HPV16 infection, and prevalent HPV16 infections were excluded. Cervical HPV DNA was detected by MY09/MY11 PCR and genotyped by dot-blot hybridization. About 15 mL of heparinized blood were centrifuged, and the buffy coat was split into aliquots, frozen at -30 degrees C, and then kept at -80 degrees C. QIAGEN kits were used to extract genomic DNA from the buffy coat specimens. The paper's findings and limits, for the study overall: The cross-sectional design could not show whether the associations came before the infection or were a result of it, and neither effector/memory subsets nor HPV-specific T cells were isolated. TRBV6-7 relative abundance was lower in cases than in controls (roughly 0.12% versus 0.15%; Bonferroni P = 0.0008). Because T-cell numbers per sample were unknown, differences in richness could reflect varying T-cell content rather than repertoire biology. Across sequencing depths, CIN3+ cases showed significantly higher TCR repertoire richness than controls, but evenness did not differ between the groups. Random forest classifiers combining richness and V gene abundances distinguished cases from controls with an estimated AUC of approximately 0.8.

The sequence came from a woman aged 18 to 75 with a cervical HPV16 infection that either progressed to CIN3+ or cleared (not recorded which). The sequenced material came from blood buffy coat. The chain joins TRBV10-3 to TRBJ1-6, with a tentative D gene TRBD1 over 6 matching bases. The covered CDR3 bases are TGTGCCATCAGGGACAGCAAGAATTCACCC. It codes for CAIRDSKNSP. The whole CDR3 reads CAIRDSKNSPLHF.